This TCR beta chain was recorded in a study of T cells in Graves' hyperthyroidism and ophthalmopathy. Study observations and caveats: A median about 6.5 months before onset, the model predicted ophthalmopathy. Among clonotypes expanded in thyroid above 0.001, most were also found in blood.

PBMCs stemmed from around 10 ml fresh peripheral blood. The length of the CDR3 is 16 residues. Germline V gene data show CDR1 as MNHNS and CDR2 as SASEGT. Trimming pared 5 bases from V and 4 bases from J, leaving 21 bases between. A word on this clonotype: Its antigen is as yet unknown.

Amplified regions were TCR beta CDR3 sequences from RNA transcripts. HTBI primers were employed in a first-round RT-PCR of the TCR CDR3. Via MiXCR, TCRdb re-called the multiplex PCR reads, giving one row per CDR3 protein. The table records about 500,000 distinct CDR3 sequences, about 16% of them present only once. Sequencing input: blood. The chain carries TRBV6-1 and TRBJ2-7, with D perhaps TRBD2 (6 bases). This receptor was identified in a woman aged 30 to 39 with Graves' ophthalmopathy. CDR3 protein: CASSLSMGGNQYEQYF. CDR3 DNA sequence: TGTGCCAGCAGTCTTTCAATGGGCGGGAATCAGTACGAGCAGTACTTC.